Reported below is one T cell receptor beta chain. TCRdb's table, derived via immunoSEQ multiplex PCR, lists solely in-frame clones and lacks some. Of over 250,000 clones detected, 70% to 90% appear once; the ten largest clones hold 0.99%. The length of the CDR3 is 14 residues. Germline V gene data show CDR1 as MNHEY and CDR2 as SVGAGI. The V end was cut by 8 bases, the J end by 4 bases, with 17 bases between. This entry is derived from a study of blood T cell repertoires in COVID-19. About the research overall: Acute and convalescent COVID-19 samples came from the United States, Italy and Spain. PBMCs, B-cell-depleted T cells, or T cells were the source of the cDNA or gDNA that made up the material.

V usage is TRBV6-5 and J usage is TRBJ2-5, with D possibly being TRBD2 (5 bases). The sequence came from a woman aged 35 to 49 who had recovered from COVID-19. The sequenced sample was peripheral blood. The CDR3 reads CASGLTTKPETQYF. The CDR3 region has the DNA TGTGCCAGCGGTTTGACTACCAAACCAGAGACCCAGTACTTC.